Listed below are T cell receptor beta chains from one sample, sequenced in a study of blood T cell repertoires in COVID-19. Profiling relied on immunoSEQ multiplex PCR, and the TCRdb table lists in-frame clones only, not all of them. The sample holds about 230,000 clones; approximately 84% are singletons and the top ten take 1.8%. Sequenced: PBMCs or T cells enriched from blood (not recorded which). The receptors stem from a man aged 55-75 years who had recovered from COVID-19. Both conserved end residues are part of each CDR3. The D gene is left open where the match is weak. Size tells how often a clone was seen (once, few, many) or the class of an expanded clone, and some rows leave it out.

j_gene	d_gene	v_gene	abundance	CDR3nt	CDR3aa
TRBJ2-1	-	TRBV7-9	once	TGTGCCAGCAGCCGAGACAGTGCCTACAATGAGCAGTTCTTC	CASSRDSAYNEQFF
TRBJ1-5	TRBD1	TRBV6-5	-	TGTGCCAGCGGGCCGACAGGGACTCAGCCCCAGCATTTT	CASGPTGTQPQHF
TRBJ2-1	-	TRBV9	-	TGTGCCAGCAGCGTAGAAACCTACGGGAATGAGCAGTTCTTC	CASSVETYGNEQFF
TRBJ2-3	TRBD2	TRBV6-2/TRBV6-3	-	TGTGCCAGCAGTTACGGGGTAGCGGGGGCAGATACGCAGTATTTT	CASSYGVAGADTQYF
TRBJ2-3	-	TRBV18	-	TGTGCCAGCTCACCACGGAGGGACACAGATACGCAGTATTTT	CASSPRRDTDTQYF
TRBJ2-7	-	TRBV6-5	-	TGTGCCAGCAGCTCAGCCCGGGGGACCTACGAGCAGTACTTC	CASSSARGTYEQYF
TRBJ2-2	-	TRBV18	-	TGTGCCAGCTCATCCAAGGACAGGAACACCGGGGAGCTGTTTTTT	CASSSKDRNTGELFF
TRBJ1-1	-	TRBV18	-	TGTGCCAGCTCACCACCGGGTAGGGGGAACACTGAAGCTTTCTTT	CASSPPGRGNTEAFF
TRBJ1-3	-	TRBV6-5	-	TGTGCCAGCAGTTACAGGACAAACGGAAACACCATATATTTT	CASSYRTNGNTIYF
TRBJ2-3	TRBD1	TRBV5-1	-	TGCGCCAGCAGCTTTGGGGACAGGGACACAGATACGCAGTATTTT	CASSFGDRDTDTQYF
TRBJ1-1	-	TRBV3-1/TRBV3-2	-	TGTGCCAGCAGCCAGAACAGGGAGACTGAAGCTTTCTTT	CASSQNRETEAFF
TRBJ1-5	TRBD1	TRBV12-3/TRBV12-4	-	TGTGCCAGCAGGACAGGGGCCCAGCCCCAGCATTTT	CASRTGAQPQHF
TRBJ2-2	TRBD1	TRBV11-3	-	TGTGCCAGCAGCCGGACAGGGGGGAACACCGGGGAGCTGTTTTTT	CASSRTGGNTGELFF
TRBJ1-2	TRBD1	TRBV2	-	TGTGCCAGCAGGGAACAGGGGATCTATGGCTACACCTTC	CASREQGIYGYTF
TRBJ1-6	TRBD1	TRBV9	-	TGTGCCAGCAGCGTAGCTCCAGGGGGTGGAACACCCCTCCACTTT	CASSVAPGGGTPLHF
TRBJ2-7	TRBD1	TRBV12-3/TRBV12-4	-	TGTGCCAGCAGTGCGGGACAGGTTTACGAGCAGTACTTC	CASSAGQVYEQYF
TRBJ2-1	TRBD2	TRBV18	-	TGTGCCAGCTCACCAATTAGCGGGGGGTCCTACAATGAGCAGTTCTTC	CASSPISGGSYNEQFF
TRBJ2-5	TRBD2	TRBV2	-	TGTGCCAGCAGTCTAGCGGGGGGTTTAGAGACCCAGTACTTC	CASSLAGGLETQYF
TRBJ2-2	-	TRBV21-1	-	TGTGCCAGCAGCAAAGAGGAGGGTGTAGCCGGGGAGCTGTTTTTT	CASSKEEGVAGELFF
TRBJ1-5	TRBD1	TRBV27	-	TGTGCCAGCAGTTTCTACGGGGACAGGGGAGGGGGTCAGCCCCAGCATTTT	CASSFYGDRGGGQPQHF
TRBJ1-1	-	TRBV18	-	TGTGCCAGCTCACCACCGGTAGCCCGGAGGGGAAACACTGAAGCTTTCTTT	CASSPPVARRGNTEAFF
TRBJ2-4	-	TRBV20-1	-	TGCAGTGCTAGTACTAGCTTGAGCATTCAGTACTTC	CSASTSLSIQYF
TRBJ2-7	-	TRBV2	-	TGTGCCAGCAGCTCAGGGCGCGAGCAGTACTTC	CASSSGREQYF
TRBJ1-6	-	TRBV12-3/TRBV12-4	-	TGTGCCAGCAGTTTAGGAGCCTATTCACCCCTCCACTTT	CASSLGAYSPLHF
TRBJ1-1	TRBD1	TRBV18	-	TGTGCCAGCTCACCATTGGGACAGGGGCGGAGGACTGAAGCTTTCTTT	CASSPLGQGRRTEAFF
TRBJ1-5	TRBD1	TRBV18	-	TGTGCCAGCTCACCGACAGGGCGAGGAAGCAATCAGCCCCAGCATTTT	CASSPTGRGSNQPQHF
TRBJ1-6	-	TRBV3-1/TRBV3-2	-	TGTGCCAGCAGCCAAGAAGCTACAGGCCCTCAATCACCCCTCCACTTT	CASSQEATGPQSPLHF
TRBJ2-2	TRBD1	TRBV11-3	-	TGTGCCAGCAGCTTTGGAGACAGGGGAAACACCGGGGAGCTGTTTTTT	CASSFGDRGNTGELFF
TRBJ1-2	-	TRBV19	-	TGTGCCAGTAGTACAATCAGGGGTAGTGGTGGCTACACCTTC	CASSTIRGSGGYTF
TRBJ2-5	-	TRBV12-3/TRBV12-4	-	TGTGCCAGCAGTTTCGGGGAGACCCAGTACTTC	CASSFGETQYF
TRBJ2-5	-	TRBV7-8	-	TGTGCCAGCAGCTTTTCCAGAAACGTGGAGACCCAGTACTTC	CASSFSRNVETQYF
TRBJ1-1	-	TRBV7-9	-	TGTGCCAGCAGCTTGCGGGGGTTTGAAGCTTTCTTT	CASSLRGFEAFF
TRBJ1-2	-	TRBV5-8	-	TGTGCCCCAGAGCGGGGAGACTATGGCTACACCTTC	CAPERGDYGYTF
TRBJ2-2	-	TRBV9	-	TGTGCCAGCAGGTTGGGCGCGAACACCGGGGAGCTGTTTTTT	CASRLGANTGELFF
TRBJ2-1	-	TRBV30	-	TGTGCCTGGAGCGAGGACAACTACAATGAGCAGTTCTTC	CAWSEDNYNEQFF
TRBJ1-1	TRBD1	TRBV2	-	TGTGCCAGCAGTCGACAGGGGATGATGAACACTGAAGCTTTCTTT	CASSRQGMMNTEAFF
TRBJ1-2	TRBD1	TRBV7-9	-	TGTGCCAGCAGCCGGCTGACAGGGGGAGGTGGCTATGGCTACACCTTC	CASSRLTGGGGYGYTF
TRBJ2-5	-	TRBV12-3/TRBV12-4	-	TGTGCCAGCCGTCAATGGGGGCGGGAGACCCAGTACTTC	CASRQWGRETQYF
TRBJ1-2	-	TRBV6-5	-	TGTGCCAGCAGCCCGAGGGTGTCTTCGGGTGGCTACACCTTC	CASSPRVSSGGYTF
TRBJ1-6	-	TRBV6-5	-	TGTGCCAGTAGCGGGGAGGGGAATTCACCCCTCCACTTT	CASSGEGNSPLHF
TRBJ1-2	TRBD1	TRBV3-1/TRBV3-2	-	TGTGCCAGCCGTGATGGGACAGTGGGGGGCTACACCTTC	CASRDGTVGGYTF
TRBJ2-7	TRBD1	TRBV6-2/TRBV6-3	-	TGTGCCAGCAGTTACTCGAGGGGACAGGGGGTAGCCTACGAGCAGTACTTC	CASSYSRGQGVAYEQYF